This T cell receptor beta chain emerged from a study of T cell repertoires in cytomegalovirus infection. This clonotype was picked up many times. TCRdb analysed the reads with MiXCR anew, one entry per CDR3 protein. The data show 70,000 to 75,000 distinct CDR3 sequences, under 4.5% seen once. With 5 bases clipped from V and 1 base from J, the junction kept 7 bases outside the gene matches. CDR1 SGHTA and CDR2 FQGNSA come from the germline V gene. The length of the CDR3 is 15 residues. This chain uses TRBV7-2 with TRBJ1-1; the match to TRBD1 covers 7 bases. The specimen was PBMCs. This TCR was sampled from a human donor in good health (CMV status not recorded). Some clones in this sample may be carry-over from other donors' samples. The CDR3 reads CASSASRQGNTEAFF. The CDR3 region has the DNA TGTGCCAGCAGCGCATCTCGACAGGGGAACACTGAAGCTTTCTTT.